The T cell receptor (beta chain) described here comes from a study of cytomegalovirus exposure and HLA in healthy donors. Primers included in the PCR were 60 Vbeta and 13 Jbeta primers. The table came from immunoSEQ multiplex PCR; TCRdb's copy has only in-frame clones and leaves some out. The table shows under 300,000 clones, with over 90% occurring only once. The sequenced sample was PBMCs. The sequence was collected from a girl aged 2 to 9 in good health and CMV-seronegative.

Here the CDR3 DNA reads TGCGCCAGTAGACTAGCGGGAGGTTCTGGGGAGCTGTTTTTT. Amino acids: CASRLAGGSGELFF. The gene calls are TRBV5-1 and TRBJ2-2; 13 nucleotides align to TRBD2. Per germline, CDR1 SGHRS and CDR2 YFSETQ. J lost 8 bases, V lost 8 bases, and 6 bases had no gene match. CDR3 length: 14 amino acids.